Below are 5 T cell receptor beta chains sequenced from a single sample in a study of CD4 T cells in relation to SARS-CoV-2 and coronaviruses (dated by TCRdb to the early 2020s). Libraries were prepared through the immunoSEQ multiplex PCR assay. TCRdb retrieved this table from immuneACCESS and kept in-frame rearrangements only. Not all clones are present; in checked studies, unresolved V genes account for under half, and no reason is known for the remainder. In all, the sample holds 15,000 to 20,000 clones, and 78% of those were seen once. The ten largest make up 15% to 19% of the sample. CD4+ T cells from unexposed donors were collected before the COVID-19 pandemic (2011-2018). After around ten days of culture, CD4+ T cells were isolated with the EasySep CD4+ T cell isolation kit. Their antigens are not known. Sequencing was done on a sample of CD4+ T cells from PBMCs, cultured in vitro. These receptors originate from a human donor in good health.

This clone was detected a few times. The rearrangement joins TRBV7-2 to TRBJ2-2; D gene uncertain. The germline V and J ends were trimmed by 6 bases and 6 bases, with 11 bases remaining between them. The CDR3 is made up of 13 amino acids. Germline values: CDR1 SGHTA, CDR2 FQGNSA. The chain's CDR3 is CASSSNSPGELFF. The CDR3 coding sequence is TGTGCCAGCAGTTCCAACTCCCCCGGGGAGCTGTTTTTT.

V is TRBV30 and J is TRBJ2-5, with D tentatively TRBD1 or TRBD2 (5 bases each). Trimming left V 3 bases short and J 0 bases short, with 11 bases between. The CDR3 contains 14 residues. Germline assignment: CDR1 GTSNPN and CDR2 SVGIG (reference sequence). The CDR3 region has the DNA TGTGCCTGGAGGCCCCGAGGGGACCAAGAGACCCAGTACTTC. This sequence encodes CAWRPRGDQETQYF.

The CDR3 DNA reads TGTGCCAGTAGTAACCAGACAGATACGCAGTATTTT. Its protein is CASSNQTDTQYF. The chain recombines TRBV19 with TRBJ2-3; no reliable D call. Germline CDR1 is LNHDA and CDR2 is SQIVND (reference sequence). With 4 bases removed from V and 3 bases from J, the gap between germline ends came to 5 bases. The CDR3 contains 12 residues.

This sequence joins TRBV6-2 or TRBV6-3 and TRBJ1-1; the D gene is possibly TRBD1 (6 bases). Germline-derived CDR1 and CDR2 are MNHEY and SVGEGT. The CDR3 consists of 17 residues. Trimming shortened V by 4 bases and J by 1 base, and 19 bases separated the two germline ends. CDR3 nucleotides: TGTGCCAGCAGTTTGGGCAGGGGATATGGAACGAACACTGAAGCTTTCTTT. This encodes CASSLGRGYGTNTEAFF.

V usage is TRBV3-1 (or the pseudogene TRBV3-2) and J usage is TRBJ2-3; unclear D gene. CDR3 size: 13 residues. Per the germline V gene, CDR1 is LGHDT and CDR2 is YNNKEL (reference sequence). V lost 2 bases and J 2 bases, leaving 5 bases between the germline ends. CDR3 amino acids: CASSQTTTDTQYF. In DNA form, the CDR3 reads TGTGCCAGCAGCCAAACTACCACAGATACGCAGTATTTT.